Following are 23 T cell receptor beta chains from one sample sequenced in a study of blood T cells in healthy people across ages. The authors ran a second PCR of roughly 6 to 12 cycles using a sample-barcoded 5' primer and a J-beta primer mix. In TCRdb, the 5' RACE reads were re-called with MiXCR into one record per CDR3 protein. The table lists around 1.5 million distinct CDR3 sequences, around 36% of them singletons. Sequences were obtained from blood. Receptors originate from a woman aged 25 to 39 in good health.

The chain is built from TRBV9 and TRBJ2-7; 8 bases match TRBD1. From germline, CDR1 is SGDLS and CDR2 YYNGEE. After removal of 4 bases from V and 2 bases from J, the junction contained 11 bases not matched to a gene. There are 16 residues in the CDR3. The CDR3 nucleotides are TGTGCCAGCAGCTCCCACAGTACGGACAGGGCCTACGAGCAGTACTTC. The encoded protein is CASSSHSTDRAYEQYF.

This clonotype was found a few times. This chain uses TRBV7-3 with TRBJ1-5, with D unresolved. The CDR3 has 15 amino acids. Germline CDR1 and CDR2: SGHTA and FQGTGA. Trimming took 0 bases from V and 3 from J, leaving 9 bases between them. The chain's CDR3 is CASSLTPILNQPQHF. CDR3 bases: TGTGCCAGCAGCTTAACGCCCATCCTCAATCAGCCCCAGCATTTT.

The V and J genes are TRBV20-1 and TRBJ2-3; 8 bases match TRBD2. The CDR3 is 15 residues long. Per germline, CDR1 DFQATT and CDR2 SNEGSKA (reference sequence). Trimming removed 5 bases from V and 7 bases from J; junction bases left unmatched: 14. CDR3 residues: CSARGSSGTANTQYF. The CDR3 DNA reads as TGCAGTGCTCGAGGTAGTAGCGGGACTGCAAATACGCAGTATTTT.

A few counts support this clonotype. V usage is TRBV11-2 and J usage is TRBJ2-1, with 9 bases lining up with TRBD1. Germline V lookup: CDR1 SGHAT, CDR2 FQNNGV. V shed 5 bases, J shed 5 bases, and the junction held 16 bases outside the gene matches. This CDR3 is built from 18 residues. The CDR3 reads CASSVRSRDRVGDNEQFF. For the CDR3, the DNA is TGTGCCAGCAGCGTTCGTAGTAGGGACAGGGTAGGCGACAATGAGCAGTTCTTC.

The J gene is TRBJ2-5, the V gene TRBV9, with TRBD2 matching over 8 bases. V was pared by 0 bases and J by 4 bases, with 14 bases of the junction left unmatched. The germline gives CDR1 SGDLS, CDR2 YYNGEE. The CDR3 is 18 residues long. CDR3 nucleotides: TGTGCCAGCAGCGTAGGGGAGGTACTTGGAGCGGGAGCAGAGACCCAGTACTTC. This gives the protein CASSVGEVLGAGAETQYF.

This clonotype was observed a few times. V and J are TRBV7-9 and TRBJ2-1, with 9 bases identical to TRBD2. Germline CDR1 is SEHNR and CDR2 is FQNEAQ (reference sequence). This CDR3 is built from 16 residues. The ends lost 2 bases at V and 6 bases at J; junction bases unmatched: 8. The CDR3 bases are TGTGCCAGCAGCTTACCCCCGGGACTAGCTTTCAATGAGCAGTTCTTC. It encodes CASSLPPGLAFNEQFF.

This clonotype was seen only once. The DNA for the CDR3 is TGTGCCAGCATTCCCATGGGAAACAGATTGTCTCTGATTGCCAAAAACATTCAGTACTTC. The encoded protein is CASIPMGNRLSLIAKNIQYF. The gene calls are TRBV27 and TRBJ2-4; D not resolved. CDR1 is MNHEY, CDR2 SMNVEV, per germline (reference sequence). This CDR3 is 20 amino acids long. V shed 7 bases and J shed 1 base, with 29 bases lying between them.

The rearrangement joins TRBV20-1 to TRBJ2-7; tentative D call: TRBD1 (5 bases). V lost 3 bases and J 5 bases, leaving 11 bases between the germline ends. The CDR3 sequence is 12 residues long. Germline V lookup: CDR1 DFQATT, CDR2 SNEGSKA (reference sequence). Written as DNA, the CDR3 is TGCAGTGCTAGCGCAGGGATGGACGAGCAGTACTTC. This gives the protein CSASAGMDEQYF.

A few counts support this clonotype. The gene calls are TRBV9 and TRBJ2-1; D remains unclear. This CDR3 is built from 14 residues. CDR1 is SGDLS and CDR2 is YYNGEE in the germline V gene. V was clipped by 0 bases and J by 5 bases, with 9 bases between them. CDR3 sequence reads: CASSVGGPHNEQFF. CDR3 coding DNA: TGTGCCAGCAGCGTAGGTGGGCCACACAATGAGCAGTTCTTC.

Only one count was recorded for this clonotype. The chain has TRBV7-3 and TRBJ2-3; D call uncertain. Trimming took 2 bases from V and 7 from J, leaving 13 bases between them. This CDR3 comprises 14 residues. The germline CDR1 and CDR2 sequences are SGHTA and FQGTGA. The CDR3 nucleotides are TGTGCCAGCAGCTTAGTTGCAGCAGCAAATACGCAGTATTTT. Its translation is CASSLVAAANTQYF.

This clonotype appeared a few times. The V gene is TRBV9, the J gene TRBJ2-5, with 7 bases matching TRBD1. Germline CDR1 reads SGDLS; CDR2 reads YYNGEE. The CDR3 extends over 15 amino acids. The V and J ends lost 3 bases and 7 bases, in that order; junction bases with no gene match: 12. The CDR3 coding sequence is TGTGCCAGCAGCGAGCCCCACGGGACAGAAGGGACCCAGTACTTC. This gives the protein CASSEPHGTEGTQYF.

This chain uses TRBV10-3 with TRBJ2-4; no clear D gene. CDR1 ENHRY and CDR2 SYGVKD come from the germline V gene. The V gene lost 4 bases and the J gene lost 13 bases, with 14 bases spanning the gap. CDR3 length: 12 residues. The CDR3 nucleotides read TGTGCCATCAGTGGGCAGAGGCGAGAGCAGTACTTC. Amino acid sequence: CAISGQRREQYF.

This clonotype has only a few counts. This chain links TRBV6-6 with TRBJ2-1, with D hard to call. V lost 7 bases to trimming and J lost 3 bases, with 13 bases between them. This CDR3 spans 14 amino acids. Germline assignment: CDR1 MNHNY and CDR2 SVGAGI (reference sequence). The CDR3 DNA reads as TGTGCCAGCACCTACGACCCTAACTACAATGAGCAGTTCTTC. It codes for CASTYDPNYNEQFF.

This clonotype was counted many times. The chain is built from TRBV2 and TRBJ1-1; D ambiguous. The CDR3 runs to 12 residues. CDR1 and CDR2 (germline): SNHLY, FYNNEI. V was shortened by 4 bases and J by 1 base, with 4 bases between the two germline ends. The CDR3 DNA follows: TGTGCCAGCAGTGTGGAGAACACTGAAGCTTTCTTT. Translation: CASSVENTEAFF.

This chain uses TRBV4-1 with TRBJ2-4; 7 bases map to TRBD1. The DNA end lines up better with TRBJ2-7; the J call may be wrong. This CDR3 is built from 15 residues. From germline, CDR1 is MGHRA and CDR2 YSYEKL. The CDR3 loop reads CASSQDWDSVYEQYF. In DNA, the CDR3 is TGCGCCAGCAGCCAAGATTGGGACAGTGTCTACGAGCAGTACTTC.

The chain carries TRBV2 and TRBJ1-1, with a possible D match to TRBD1 (5 bases). V gave up 8 bases and J gave up 1 base, with 17 bases separating them. The CDR3 contains 15 residues. Germline-derived CDR1 and CDR2 are SNHLY and FYNNEI. CDR3 region: CASLTDAGRNTEAFF. The CDR3 DNA reads TGTGCCAGCCTCACGGATGCAGGGAGGAACACTGAAGCTTTCTTT.

This clonotype was recorded at least ten times. This chain joins TRBV29-1 and TRBJ2-5; D gene unclear. Germline V gives CDR1 SQVTM, CDR2 ANQGSEA. Trimming cost V 5 bases and J 5 bases, with 12 bases left between them. CDR3 length: 12 amino acids. This CDR3 reads CSVRKGRETQYF. CDR3 DNA: TGCAGCGTTCGTAAGGGTCGCGAGACCCAGTACTTC.

The rearrangement joins TRBV6-1 to TRBJ2-5; TRBD1 is a possible D gene (5 bases). This CDR3 comprises 14 residues. Germline V lookup: CDR1 MNHNS, CDR2 SASEGT. Trimming stripped 2 bases from V and 5 bases from J, with 12 bases between. CDR3 in DNA: TGTGCCAGCAGTGAACTCCGAGCAGGGGAGACCCAGTACTTC. Translating gives CASSELRAGETQYF.

The V gene is TRBV12-3 or TRBV12-4, the J gene TRBJ2-1, with D unresolved. V shed 6 bases and J shed 2 bases, with 14 bases lying between them. This CDR3 has 15 amino acids. The CDR3 here is CASSQYTGTYNEQFF. The CDR3 DNA is TGTGCCAGCAGCCAGTACACTGGGACCTACAATGAGCAGTTCTTC.

This clonotype was found many times. One junction end does not reproduce the germline sequence, and a read error may be involved. The J gene is TRBJ2-3, the V gene TRBV7-2, with 9 bases lining up with TRBD2. The CDR3 is made up of 14 amino acids. Germline V lookup: CDR1 SGHTA, CDR2 FQGNSA. CDR3 sequence: CASSLAGDTDTQYF. The CDR3 nucleotides read TGTGCCAGCAGTTTAGCGGGAGACACAGATACGCAGTATTTT.

The chain employs TRBV25-1 and TRBJ1-1, with D tentatively TRBD1 (6 bases). Looked up from germline, CDR1 is MGHDK and CDR2 is SYGVNS. This CDR3 region has 15 residues. V was trimmed by 1 base and J by 1 base, leaving 10 bases between them. For the CDR3, the DNA is TGTGCCAGCAGTGAATTGGGGGGGCCGAACACTGAAGCTTTCTTT. Its translation is CASSELGGPNTEAFF.

A few counts support this clonotype. V usage is TRBV6-6 and J usage is TRBJ1-4; D is uncertain. The germline V and J ends were trimmed by 8 bases and 8 bases, with 21 bases remaining between them. Germline V gene lookup returns CDR1 MNHNY and CDR2 SVGAGI (reference sequence). The CDR3 has 15 residues. The CDR3 region is CASALRKKGNEKLFF. The CDR3 nucleotides are TGTGCCAGCGCCCTCCGAAAAAAGGGTAACGAAAAACTGTTTTTT.

This clonotype was observed a few times. The genes are TRBV6-1 and TRBJ2-7, with D unresolved. This CDR3 is 13 amino acids long. Germline V gene data show CDR1 as MNHNS and CDR2 as SASEGT. V lost 3 bases and J lost 4, with 10 bases in between. CDR3 sequence reads: CASSDPALYEQYF. The CDR3, as DNA: TGTGCCAGCAGTGATCCGGCTCTTTACGAGCAGTACTTC.